This entry lists 22 T cell receptor beta chains sequenced from one sample in a study of T cell responses to AZD1222 COVID-19 vaccine. Assay used: immunoSEQ multiplex PCR; TCRdb lists only in-frame clones, some missing. The data hold 150,000 to 200,000 clones, with about 90% observed a single time. Here the sequenced sample was peripheral blood, taken 28 days after the second AZD1222 dose. The receptors derive from an adult who received the AZD1222 COVID-19 vaccine.

The CDR3 region is CASSDGQHNSPLHF. The CDR3, as DNA: TGTGCCAGCAGTGATGGACAGCATAATTCACCCCTCCACTTT. This chain joins TRBV6-4 and TRBJ1-6; perhaps TRBD1 as D (6 bases). Trimming shortened V by 3 bases and J by 5 bases, and 8 bases separated the two germline ends. The CDR3 covers 14 residues. The germline V gene has CDR1 MRHNA and CDR2 SNTAGT.

The CDR3 DNA reads as TGCGCCAGCGGGGACAGGGAACGGGATGAGCAGTTCTTC. Translation gives CASGDRERDEQFF. The chain joins TRBV4-1 to TRBJ2-1; 9 bases align to TRBD1. With V trimmed by 8 bases and J by 8 bases, 7 bases remained unmatched. The length of the CDR3 is 13 residues. Germline loops: CDR1 MGHRA, CDR2 YSYEKL.

This clone has only one observation. V gene TRBV6-5 combines with J gene TRBJ2-7, with no clear D. V lost 8 bases and J lost 3, with 8 bases in between. The CDR3 consists of 11 residues. The germline CDR1 and CDR2 sequences are MNHEY and SVGAGI. CDR3 nucleotides: TGTGCCAGCGTCTTAGGCTACGAGCAGTACTTC. It translates to CASVLGYEQYF.

V and J are TRBV7-6 and TRBJ1-1; D uncertain. Trimming removed 0 bases from V and 5 bases from J, with 7 bases in between. Germline lookup yields CDR1 SGHVS and CDR2 FNYEAQ. The CDR3 has 13 amino acids. The CDR3 is CASSLADGTEAFF. In DNA, the CDR3 is TGTGCCAGCAGCTTAGCGGACGGGACTGAAGCTTTCTTT.

This clone was counted a single time. This CDR3 is also generated by other DNA sequences in the sample. The chain couples TRBV16 to TRBJ1-5; D is unclear. The CDR3 loop spans 14 amino acids. The V gene's germline CDR1 is KGHSY and CDR2 FQNENV. V was pared by 3 bases and J by 2 bases, with 8 bases between. CDR3 nucleotide sequence: TGTGCCAGCAGCCAGCGGGGTGGCAATCAGCCCCAGCATTTT. Protein product: CASSQRGGNQPQHF.

Written as DNA, the CDR3 is TGCGCCAGCAGCTTGGCAGGTAGACAGGGTTCTAACTATGGCTACACCTTC. This gives the protein CASSLAGRQGSNYGYTF. The chain links TRBV5-1 to TRBJ1-2, with 7 positions matching TRBD1. The length of the CDR3 is 17 residues. The V and J ends lost 0 bases and 0 bases, in that order; junction bases with no gene match: 8. Germline V gene data show CDR1 as SGHRS and CDR2 as YFSETQ.

The genes are TRBV27 and TRBJ1-6; the D is unclear. The V end was cut by 2 bases, the J end by 5 bases, with 13 bases between. Germline CDR1 and CDR2: MNHEY and SMNVEV (reference sequence). CDR3 size: 16 residues. CDR3 region: CASSLAGVRDNSPLHF. The DNA for the CDR3 is TGTGCCAGCAGTTTAGCCGGAGTCCGGGATAATTCACCCCTCCACTTT.

The chain uses TRBV19 and TRBJ2-6, with D unclear. From germline, CDR1 is LNHDA and CDR2 SQIVND (reference sequence). The V end was cut by 3 bases, the J end by 0 bases, with 15 bases between. The CDR3 has 18 amino acids. CDR3 in amino acids: CASSIETLSFSGANVLTF. The CDR3 DNA reads TGTGCCAGTAGTATCGAGACACTTTCCTTCTCTGGGGCCAACGTCCTGACTTTC.

The chain joins TRBV7-9 to TRBJ1-6; the match to TRBD1 covers 7 bases. The germline V gene has CDR1 SEHNR and CDR2 FQNEAQ (reference sequence). This CDR3 is 13 amino acids long. After removal of 7 bases from V and 9 bases from J, the junction contained 6 bases not matched to a gene. CDR3 sequence reads: CASMGGGISPLHF. The DNA for the CDR3 is TGTGCCAGCATGGGAGGGGGCATTTCACCCCTCCACTTT.

The V and J genes are TRBV25-1 and TRBJ1-1, with a weak D call TRBD1 (6 bases). CDR3 length equals 13 residues. Trimming removed 2 bases from V and 8 bases from J, with 12 bases in between. Germline values: CDR1 MGHDK, CDR2 SYGVNS. CDR3 nucleotides: TGTGCCAGCAGTGAAGAGACAGGTCGCGAAGCTTTCTTT. Protein: CASSEETGREAFF.

The chain links TRBV7-6 to TRBJ1-1; a weak D match, TRBD1 (5 bases). The CDR3 runs 17 residues. Trimming shortened V by 4 bases and J by 1 base, and 19 bases separated the two germline ends. Germline V gene sequence: CDR1 SGHVS, CDR2 FNYEAQ. This chain's CDR3 is CASSSAEPGLPNTEAFF. DNA of the CDR3: TGTGCCAGCAGCTCCGCGGAACCGGGACTCCCGAACACTGAAGCTTTCTTT.

This chain links TRBV10-3 with TRBJ1-2; the match to TRBD1 covers 9 bases. Trimming at V came to 4 bases and at J to 6 bases, leaving 6 bases not matched to a gene. The CDR3 length is 14 residues. Germline loops: CDR1 ENHRY, CDR2 SYGVKD. CDR3 coding DNA: TGTGCCATCAGTGGGGCTGGGACAGGGAATGGCTACACCTTC. It encodes CAISGAGTGNGYTF.

This clone was seen a single time. The chain uses TRBV4-1 and TRBJ2-1; tentatively, D is TRBD1 (6 bases). The CDR3 is made up of 15 amino acids. Trimming took off 2 bases at V and 10 bases at J, with 18 bases between the two ends. Germline V gene sequence: CDR1 MGHRA, CDR2 YSYEKL. The CDR3 loop is CASSQTRRGSREQFF. CDR3 coding DNA: TGCGCCAGCAGCCAAACCCGAAGGGGGAGTAGGGAGCAGTTCTTC.

The chain links TRBV6-5 to TRBJ2-2, with 9 bases lining up with TRBD2. V lost 8 bases and J lost 1; bases outside the gene matches: 5. Per germline, CDR1 MNHEY and CDR2 SVGAGI. The CDR3 totals 15 residues. The CDR3 loop reads CASRGLARNTGELFF. The CDR3 DNA follows: TGTGCCAGCCGCGGACTAGCGCGGAACACCGGGGAGCTGTTTTTT.

The chain joins TRBV7-9 to TRBJ2-1, with a tentative D call TRBD2 (6 bases). The CDR3 contains 18 residues. Trimming took off 1 base at V and 0 bases at J, with 16 bases between the two ends. Germline V gives CDR1 SEHNR, CDR2 FQNEAQ (reference sequence). This CDR3 is CASSLVASSDHSYNEQFF. CDR3 coding DNA: TGTGCCAGCAGCTTAGTAGCGTCTAGCGATCACTCCTACAATGAGCAGTTCTTC.

This clone was counted between two and nine times. The chain carries TRBV6-5 and TRBJ1-3; 8 nucleotides match TRBD1. CDR1 is MNHEY and CDR2 is SVGAGI in the germline V gene. The V gene end was trimmed by 6 bases and the J gene end by 5 bases; junction bases not matched to a gene: 9. CDR3 length equals 15 residues. The CDR3 coding sequence is TGTGCCAGCAGGGACGGACAGGGTCAGAGAAACACCATATATTTT. Protein product: CASRDGQGQRNTIYF.

The chain couples TRBV7-9 to TRBJ2-7; D possibly corresponds to TRBD1 (6 bases). Between the trimmed V and J ends, which lost 5 bases and 8 bases, there was a span of 22 bases. The CDR3 length is 15 residues. The germline CDR1 and CDR2 sequences are SEHNR and FQNEAQ (reference sequence). CDR3 nucleotide sequence: TGTGCCAGCAGCGCCGACAGGATTGATAGCCAGAAGCAGTACTTC. This codes for CASSADRIDSQKQYF.

The chain recombines TRBV2 with TRBJ1-1, with D possibly TRBD1 on 6 matching bases. CDR3 length equals 14 residues. Germline CDR1 SNHLY, CDR2 FYNNEI. V lost 7 bases to trimming and J lost 4 bases, with 16 bases between them. The CDR3: CASNQGRWATEAFF. The CDR3 DNA reads TGTGCCAGCAACCAGGGGCGGTGGGCCACTGAAGCTTTCTTT.

V gene TRBV6-5 combines with J gene TRBJ2-3; possible D gene TRBD1, 5 bases. The germline V and J ends were trimmed by 0 bases and 2 bases, with 9 bases remaining between them. The CDR3 covers 15 residues. Germline loops: CDR1 MNHEY, CDR2 SVGAGI. The CDR3 nucleotides read TGTGCCAGCAGTTACTCGAGGACACTCACAGATACGCAGTATTTT. Translation gives CASSYSRTLTDTQYF.

There are many counts of this clone. The V call is TRBV5-1, the J call TRBJ2-7, with 12 bases fitting TRBD2. Losses at the gene ends were 4 bases for V and 2 bases for J; bases not matched to a gene: 4. The CDR3 loop spans 15 amino acids. The V gene's germline CDR1 is SGHRS and CDR2 YFSETQ. Here the CDR3 reads CASSPASGGAYEQYF. The CDR3 DNA reads as TGCGCCAGCAGCCCGGCTAGCGGGGGGGCCTACGAGCAGTACTTC.

The rearrangement uses TRBV5-6 and TRBJ1-2; TRBD1 might be the D (6 bases). Germline V gene sequence: CDR1 SGHDT, CDR2 YYEEEE. This CDR3 spans 15 amino acids. The V gene lost 1 base and the J gene lost 8 bases, with 18 bases spanning the gap. This CDR3 reads CASSLRGGSISGYTF. CDR3 nucleotide sequence: TGTGCCAGCAGCTTGCGGGGGGGCTCTATATCAGGCTACACCTTC.

The rearrangement uses TRBV6-5 and TRBJ2-2, with TRBD2 matching over 9 bases. Per the germline V gene, CDR1 is MNHEY and CDR2 is SVGAGI. This CDR3 has 15 residues. After removal of 5 bases from V and 4 bases from J, the junction contained 5 bases not matched to a gene. For the CDR3, the DNA is TGTGCCAGCAGTCTAGCGGGGTACCCCACCGGGGAGCTGTTTTTT. It specifies CASSLAGYPTGELFF.